The subject of this entry is one TCR beta chain. Per the original data handling: Cell counts per sample came from amplifying reference gene primers. Clones were sequenced by immunoSEQ multiplex PCR, and TCRdb holds only the in-frame ones, with some missing. V and J calls and clone size are copied from that table; D and trimming were computed from the DNA. The repertoire holds roughly 200,000 clones, with approximately 86% as singletons. The record originates from a study of blood T cell repertoires in COVID-19. The CDR3 extends over 14 amino acids. V lost 1 base and J 3 bases, leaving 7 bases between the germline ends. Germline CDR1 LGHNT, CDR2 FRNRAP. In terms of age and location, participants ranged from roughly 18 to 100 years and lived in about 25 US areas. Assignments of participants to cohorts depended upon their own reported clinical history.

Source material: PBMCs or T cells enriched from blood (not recorded which). The V gene is TRBV12-5, the J gene TRBJ1-5, with D possibly being TRBD1 (5 bases). The TCR originated in a woman aged 35 to 49 with acute COVID-19. In DNA, the CDR3 is TGTGCTAGTGGTTTGGGACAGTCCAATCAGCCCCAGCATTTT. As protein: CASGLGQSNQPQHF.